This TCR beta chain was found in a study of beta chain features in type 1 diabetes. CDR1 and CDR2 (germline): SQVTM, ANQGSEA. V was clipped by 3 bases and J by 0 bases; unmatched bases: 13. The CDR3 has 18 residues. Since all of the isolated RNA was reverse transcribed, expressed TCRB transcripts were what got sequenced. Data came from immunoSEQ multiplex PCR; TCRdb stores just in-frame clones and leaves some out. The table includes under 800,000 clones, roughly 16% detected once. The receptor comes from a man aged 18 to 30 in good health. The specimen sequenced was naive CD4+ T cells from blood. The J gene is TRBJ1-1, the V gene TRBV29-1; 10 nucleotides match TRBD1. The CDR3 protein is CSVEGKGTGDLMNTEAFF. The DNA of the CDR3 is TGCAGCGTTGAGGGGAAGGGGACAGGGGATTTAATGAACACTGAAGCTTTCTTT.